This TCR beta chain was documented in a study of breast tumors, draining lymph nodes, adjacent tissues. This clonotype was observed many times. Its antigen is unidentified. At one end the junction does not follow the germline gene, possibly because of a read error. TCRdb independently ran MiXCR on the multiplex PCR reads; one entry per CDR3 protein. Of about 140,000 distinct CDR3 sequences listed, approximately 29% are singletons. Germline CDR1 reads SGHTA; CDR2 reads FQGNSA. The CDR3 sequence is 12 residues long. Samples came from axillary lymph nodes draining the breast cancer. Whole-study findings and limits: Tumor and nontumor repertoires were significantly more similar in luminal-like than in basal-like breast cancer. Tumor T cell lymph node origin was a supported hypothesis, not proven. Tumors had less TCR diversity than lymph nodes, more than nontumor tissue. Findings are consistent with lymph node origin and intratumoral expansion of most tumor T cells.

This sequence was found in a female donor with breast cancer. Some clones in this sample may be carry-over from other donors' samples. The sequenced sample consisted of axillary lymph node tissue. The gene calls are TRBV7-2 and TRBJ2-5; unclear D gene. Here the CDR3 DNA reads TGTGCCAGCAGCTTCTCGCGAGAGACCCAGTGCTTC. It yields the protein CASSFSRETQCF.